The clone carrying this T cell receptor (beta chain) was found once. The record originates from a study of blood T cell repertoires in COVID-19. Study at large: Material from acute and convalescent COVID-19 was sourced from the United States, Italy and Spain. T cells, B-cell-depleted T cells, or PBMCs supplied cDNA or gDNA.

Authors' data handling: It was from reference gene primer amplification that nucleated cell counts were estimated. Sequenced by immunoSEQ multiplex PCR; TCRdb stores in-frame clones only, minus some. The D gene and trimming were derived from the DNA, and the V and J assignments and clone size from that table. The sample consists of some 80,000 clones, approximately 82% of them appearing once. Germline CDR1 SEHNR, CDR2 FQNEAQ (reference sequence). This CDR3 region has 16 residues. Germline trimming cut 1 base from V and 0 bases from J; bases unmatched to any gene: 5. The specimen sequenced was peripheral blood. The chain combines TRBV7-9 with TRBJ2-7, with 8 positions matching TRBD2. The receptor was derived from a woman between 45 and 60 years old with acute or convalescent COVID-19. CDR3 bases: TGTGCCAGCAGCTTAGTGGGCGGGAGGTCCTCCTACGAGCAGTACTTC. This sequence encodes CASSLVGGRSSYEQYF.